There are a few counts of the clone carrying this T cell receptor (beta chain). The data belong to a study of blood T cell repertoires in COVID-19. In the study overall: Samples came from the United States, Italy and Spain, spanning acute and convalescent COVID-19. Sample material is recorded as cDNA or gDNA derived from T cells, B-cell-depleted T cells, or PBMCs.

Data came from immunoSEQ multiplex PCR; TCRdb stores just in-frame clones and leaves some out. The sample records approximately 400,000 clones, roughly four fifths being singletons. The TCR sequence derives from a woman between 45 and 65 years old who had recovered from COVID-19. The sample consisted of PBMCs or T cells enriched from blood (not recorded which).

The CDR3 DNA reads TGTGCCAGCAGGGTACAGGGGGCGATCGGTGGCTACACCTTC. It specifies CASRVQGAIGGYTF. V is TRBV6-5 and J is TRBJ1-2, with 9 bases matching TRBD1. Trimming cost V 6 bases and J 7 bases; bases outside gene matches: 9. The CDR3 is 14 residues long. From germline, CDR1 is MNHEY and CDR2 SVGAGI.